The clone carrying this T cell receptor (beta chain) occurred once. The antigen is unknown. Sequencing was performed with immunoSEQ multiplex PCR; in TCRdb, only in-frame clones are kept and a portion is missing. This table holds fewer than 30,000 clones, about 75% found once. This entry belongs to a study of cytotoxic CD8 clonotypes in ibrutinib-treated CLL. Across the study: After a median around eleven months on treatment (6 to 36), response samples were drawn. Study-wide points: Sustained-remission patients were sampled at one set of times and progressing patients at different ones.

V shed 5 bases, J shed 2 bases, and the junction held 11 bases outside the gene matches. The CDR3 runs to 16 residues. Germline V CDR1 and CDR2: LNHDA, SQIVND (reference sequence). The sequence came from a human donor with chronic lymphocytic leukemia. This chain connects TRBV19 to TRBJ1-2; 7 nucleotides align to TRBD1. Sequencing was performed on PBMCs, taken after 24 months of ibrutinib treatment. The DNA for the CDR3 is TGTGCCAGTAGTCCTACCACAGGACAGGCGAACTATGGCTACACCTTC. Translation gives CASSPTTGQANYGYTF. Looking up the rest from reference TRBV19 and TRBJ1-2 gives the full variable domain: DGGITQSPKYLFRKEGQNVTLSCEQNLNHDAMYWYRQDPGQGLRLIYYSQIVNDFQKGDIAEGYSVSREKKESFPLTVTSAQKNPTAFYLCASSPTTGQANYGYTFGSGTRLTVV.